This TCR beta chain originates from a study of cytomegalovirus exposure and HLA in healthy donors. V shed 4 bases, J shed 10 bases, and the junction held 9 bases outside the gene matches. The CDR3 spans 16 residues. Germline V CDR1 and CDR2: SGHRS, YFSETQ. This clone was recorded only once. The study ran its PCR with 60 Vbeta and 13 Jbeta primers. Sequenced by immunoSEQ multiplex PCR; TCRdb stores in-frame clones only, minus some. The profile covers approximately 170,000 clones, with approximately 78% appearing a single time and roughly 0.69% taken by the ten largest. The rearrangement joins TRBV5-1 to TRBJ2-1, with 15 nucleotides matching TRBD2. The sample consisted of PBMCs. The source is a woman aged 18-29 years in good health and CMV-seronegative. The CDR3 is CASSQGLAGGSGEQFF. The DNA for the CDR3 is TGCGCCAGCAGCCAGGGACTAGCGGGAGGATCGGGAGAGCAGTTCTTC.